These 10 T cell receptor beta chains were all obtained from the same sample, sequenced in a study of PD-1 blockade in classical Hodgkin lymphoma. TCRdb's copy holds only in-frame clones and misses some; the assay was immunoSEQ multiplex PCR. The sample has around 30,000 clones; 90% to 95% are singletons. Time point described: cycle 4 day 1 (C4D1), after 5 to 7 weeks of nivolumab. Following autologous stem cell transplantation, relapse occurred in every patient, and exposure to brentuximab vedotin varied. CD4+ T cells were purified from thawed PBMCs by magnetic negative selection. Sequencing was performed on CD4+ T cells from blood, taken before the fourth cycle of nivolumab. Source of these receptors: a human donor with classical Hodgkin lymphoma.

The chain links TRBV4-2 to TRBJ2-3; 9 bases agree with TRBD2. The CDR3 loop spans 16 amino acids. Germline CDR1 reads LGHNA; CDR2 reads YNFKEQ. After removal of 0 bases from V and 6 bases from J, the junction contained 7 bases not matched to a gene. This CDR3 is CASSQEVAGEGDTQYF. The CDR3 bases are TGTGCCAGCAGCCAAGAGGTAGCGGGAGAAGGGGATACGCAGTATTTT.

This chain links TRBV5-8 with TRBJ2-2; D call uncertain. From germline, CDR1 is SGHTS and CDR2 YDEGEE. V lost 1 base to trimming and J lost 0 bases, with 4 bases between them. The CDR3 totals 14 residues. The CDR3 DNA reads TGTGCCAGCAGCTTGATCTCGAACACCGGGGAGCTGTTTTTT. This gives the protein CASSLISNTGELFF.

This chain joins TRBV28 and TRBJ2-7, with D unresolved. Germline CDR1 MDHEN, CDR2 SYDVKM. With 3 bases removed from V and 2 bases from J, the gap between germline ends came to 8 bases. This CDR3 has 13 residues. CDR3 coding DNA: TGTGCCAGCAGTTTGCCCGTACCCTACGAGCAGTACTTC. Protein product: CASSLPVPYEQYF.

The genes are TRBV9 and TRBJ2-7; 9 bases align to TRBD2. CDR3 length: 15 amino acids. V lost 4 bases, J lost 3 bases, and 8 bases stayed unmatched. Germline loops: CDR1 SGDLS, CDR2 YYNGEE. The CDR3, as DNA: TGTGCCAGCAGCATAGCGGGAGAAGTGATCTACGAGCAGTACTTC. This sequence encodes CASSIAGEVIYEQYF.

The chain recombines TRBV2 with TRBJ2-5; no clear D. The V end lost 7 bases, the J end lost 7 bases, and 7 bases lay between the germline ends. The CDR3 spans 10 residues. Germline V lookup: CDR1 SNHLY, CDR2 FYNNEI. The CDR3: CASKSGTQYF. The CDR3 DNA follows: TGTGCCAGCAAATCGGGGACCCAGTACTTC. The complete variable domain, with remaining parts taken from reference TRBV2 and TRBJ2-5, reads EPEVTQTPSHQVTQMGQEVILRCVPISNHLYFYWYRQILGQKVEFLVSFYNNEISEKSEIFDDQFSVERPDGSNFTLKIRSTKLEDSAMYFCASKSGTQYFGPGTRLLVL.

The chain is built from TRBV6-1 and TRBJ2-5; D might be TRBD1 or TRBD2, each matching 6 bases. From germline, CDR1 is MNHNS and CDR2 SASEGT. The V and J ends lost 1 base and 1 base respectively, with 13 bases between them. CDR3 length: 16 amino acids. CDR3 bases: TGTGCCAGCAGTGAAGTCCGTGGAGGGGGCCAAGAGACCCAGTACTTC. This encodes CASSEVRGGGQETQYF.

V and J are TRBV29-1 and TRBJ1-2; D is unresolved. Trimming cost V 4 bases and J 3 bases, with 9 bases left between them. There are 12 residues in the CDR3. CDR1 and CDR2 from the germline V gene are SQVTM and ANQGSEA. CDR3 sequence reads: CSVGDGYYGYTF. The CDR3 DNA reads as TGCAGCGTTGGAGACGGGTACTATGGCTACACCTTC.

CDR3: CASTRVNTEAFF. The CDR3, as DNA: TGTGCCAGCACAAGGGTTAACACTGAAGCTTTCTTT. V and J are TRBV6-1 and TRBJ1-1; no firm D call. The germline V gene has CDR1 MNHNS and CDR2 SASEGT. The CDR3 is made up of 12 amino acids. Deletions cut 7 bases from V and 2 bases from J, with 8 bases between.

The V call is TRBV28, the J call TRBJ2-1; D uncertain. Trimming took off 5 bases at V and 4 bases at J, with 9 bases between the two ends. The CDR3 extends over 13 amino acids. Germline lookup yields CDR1 MDHEN and CDR2 SYDVKM. In nucleotides, the CDR3 is TGTGCCAGCAGTCTGAGTTCATACAATGAGCAGTTCTTC. This gives the protein CASSLSSYNEQFF. The whole variable domain, filled in from reference TRBV28 and TRBJ2-1, reads DVKVTQSSRYLVKRTGEKVFLECVQDMDHENMFWYRQDPGLGLRLIYFSYDVKMKEKGDIPEGYSVSREKKERFSLILESASTNQTSMYLCASSLSSYNEQFFGPGTRLTVL.

This clone occurred once. The rearrangement links TRBV28 to TRBJ2-7; TRBD2 agrees at 7 bases. The V and J ends lost 5 bases and 0 bases, in that order; junction bases with no gene match: 4. CDR3 length equals 14 residues. Germline V lookup: CDR1 MDHEN, CDR2 SYDVKM. CDR3 nucleotide sequence: TGTGCCAGCAGTAGCCGGACTAGCTCCTACGAGCAGTACTTC. Its protein product is CASSSRTSSYEQYF.